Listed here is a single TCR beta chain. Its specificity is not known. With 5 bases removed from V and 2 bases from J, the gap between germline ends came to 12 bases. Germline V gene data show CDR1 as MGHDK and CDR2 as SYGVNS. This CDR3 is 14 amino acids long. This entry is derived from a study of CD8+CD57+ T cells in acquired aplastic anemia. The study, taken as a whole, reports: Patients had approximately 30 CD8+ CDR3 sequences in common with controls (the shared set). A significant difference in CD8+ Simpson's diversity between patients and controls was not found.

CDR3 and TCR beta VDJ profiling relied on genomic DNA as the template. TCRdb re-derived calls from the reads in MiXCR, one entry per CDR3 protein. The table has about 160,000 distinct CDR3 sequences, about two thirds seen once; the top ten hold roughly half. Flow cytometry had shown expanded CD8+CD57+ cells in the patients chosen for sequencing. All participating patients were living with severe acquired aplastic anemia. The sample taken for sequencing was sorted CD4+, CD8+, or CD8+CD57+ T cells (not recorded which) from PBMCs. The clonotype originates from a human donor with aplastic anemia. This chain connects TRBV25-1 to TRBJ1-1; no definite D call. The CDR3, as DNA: TGTGCCAGCAGTTCCCCCGGGATAAACACTGAAGCTTTCTTT. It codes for CASSSPGINTEAFF.